This record covers a single TCR beta chain. This clone was picked up one time. Its antigen is still unknown. Per-nucleotide qualities are absent, and no much larger clonotype sits a single base away. The library came from the immunoSEQ multiplex PCR assay. A mixture of 60 forward primers for TCR Vbeta segments and 13 reverse primers for TCR Jbeta segments was used in the multiplex PCR. The CDR3 region of rearranged TCR beta genes was amplified from genomic DNA by a multiplex PCR assay. On the Illumina HiSeq System, the amplified TCR beta libraries were sequenced as 87-base-pair reads. Turning to the authors' computational methods: In a later analysis, some 80 million unique TCR beta chains were counted across the 690 or so repertoires, and approximately 9.9 million of these chains were shared by at least two donors. A nearest-neighbor algorithm error-corrected the raw reads and collapsed the reads into unique sequences, merging closely related sequences to remove PCR and sequencing errors. CDR3 sequences were aligned to IMGT reference sequences to assign V, D and J gene segments. For a sequence to be retained, at least a six-nucleotide match to both a V gene segment and a J gene segment was required. Rearrangements were classified as productive when the CDR3 lacked stop codons and remained in frame with V and J, and all other rearrangements were classified as non-productive. Following IMGT convention, CDR3 was defined as the stretch from the second conserved V-encoded cysteine to the conserved J-encoded phenylalanine. The earlier analysis of a few hundred of the donors excluded sequences that lacked an unambiguous match to a single V gene segment. In an earlier analysis of more than 500 of the donors, a V segment was called functional when productive rearrangements were above 56.7%, and segregating when the standard deviation between donors exceeded 5%. A statistical classification framework was developed to diagnose cytomegalovirus status using the catalog of TCR beta chain sequences. In a later analysis, V and J genes were assigned by comparing TCR nucleotide sequences against IMGT/GENE-DB human TR gene sequences. A later analysis assigned CDR3 sequences and most-parsimonious VDJ recombination scenarios with the TCRdist pipeline. In a later analysis, each TCR beta chain was defined by its CDR3 amino acid sequence together with its V-gene family, and reads without a unique V-gene family were excluded. As a way to deal with suspected cross-contamination and a sequencing artifact, a later analysis dropped roughly 620 nucleotide sequences that were highly shared and had low generation probability. In a later analysis, a clonal expansion index for each public chain was calculated from normalized within-repertoire ranks of inferred template counts. In a later analysis, generation probabilities were computed with a VDJ recombination model fitted to out-of-frame rearrangements, and the resulting probabilities were checked against IGoR. In a later analysis, hypergeometric tests were used to score TCR-TCR, TCR-HLA and TCR-CMV co-occurrence, with a repertoire-size bias correction applied to TCR pairs. In a later analysis, false discovery rates were estimated by permuting HLA or CMV assignments 20 times. A later analysis grouped co-occurring TCRs with DBSCAN, adding TCRdist sequence similarity when clustering within HLA-allele-positive subsets. Repertoires with fewer than 30,000 or more than 120,000 public chains were left out of co-occurrence clustering, as were four to six repertoires with anomalous nucleotide sharing. Not all clones reach the TCRdb copy of this immuneACCESS table, which keeps in-frame sequences only. Checked studies attribute under half of the gap to unresolved V genes and leave the rest unexplained. V and J calls and clone size are as listed in that table; D and trimming were resolved from the DNA. The sample table contains 100,000 to 150,000 clones; only one count was recorded for roughly 79% of them. The ten most abundant clones make up around 0.67% of the sample.

CDR1 and CDR2 (KGHSH, LQKENI) derive from the germline V gene. V is cut back by 0 bases and J by 12 bases, with 5 bases in the junction unmatched. From its cysteine to its phenylalanine, the CDR3 spans 13 amino acids. Here the CDR3 DNA is all that survives: 39 bases in frame from base 1. The sample originates from a study of cytomegalovirus exposure and HLA in healthy donors (dated by TCRdb to about 2017). At the level of the whole study: In an earlier analysis of under 750 of the donors, 250 to 350 Gb of sequence data and some 100 million unique TCR beta sequences from 180 million or so T cells were reported. Along with the approximately 650-subject first cohort, a separate validation cohort of over 90 different subjects was used. A later genetic analysis took genome-wide SNP genotypes for about three fifths of the 666 donors and used that subset as a discovery cohort. To predict cytomegalovirus infection status, the study combined high-throughput TCR immunosequencing, statistical association of individual TCRs with disease status, and machine learning. HLA typing covered class I and class II loci at four-digit resolution. Donor age, sex, ethnicity and CMV serostatus were compiled alongside the repertoire data. Several DR-DQ haplotypes were handled as single units for association and clustering, since linkage in the cohort was strong. An earlier analysis of approximately 580 of the donors used high-throughput TCR beta sequencing to judge whether each TCR beta V gene segment behaved as functional or pseudogenic. In the later analysis, no new phenotypic data were used to find candidate immune exposures; instead, reliance was placed on TCR beta sequences and their occurrence across donors. Among the roughly 400 genotyped donors, about 85% belonged to the genetic ancestry cluster associated with self-reported Caucasian donors. The aim of the study was to test whether cataloging public T cell receptors could identify signatures of past pathogen exposure. Approximately 300 gigabases of sequencing data and 91 million or so unique TCR sequences made up an early release that covered roughly 670 HLA-typed donors. The T cell repertoires of some 670 subjects were profiled by immunosequencing and related to cytomegalovirus serostatus. To study patterns of TCR occurrence, a later analysis re-analyzed previously published TCR beta repertoires from 650 to 750 donors and added high-resolution HLA genotyping. Typing coverage varied by locus: roughly 629-630 donors for A, B, C, DRB1 and DQB1; more than 500 for DQA1; approximately 610 for DPA1; approximately 470 for DPB1. Every discovery cohort repertoire had been produced on one sequencing platform. Across some 400 genotyped donors of the cohort, an average of approximately 240,000 unique TCR beta nucleotide sequences per donor were sequenced, and roughly 18% of those sequences were non-productive. Findings and caveats that apply to the study as a whole: Most CMV-associated TCR beta chains appeared to be HLA-restricted in a later analysis, and the HLA associations seemed to be driven largely by CMV exposure. The authors suggested that the approach could potentially be generalized to other disease states and immunological phenotypes. At a false discovery rate of 0.05, a later analysis linked 16,951 TCR beta sequences to specific HLA alleles. In both the original and validation cohorts, the classifier was reported to diagnose cytomegalovirus status with high specificity and sensitivity. The only immune exposure information available for the cohort was CMV serostatus. Some IMGT-functional V segments, including TRBV6-2 and TRBV6-3, could not be told apart with the 87-base-pair reads, so those segments were excluded. In vitro tests confirmed that a few of the cytomegalovirus-associated TCR beta chains recognize cytomegalovirus antigens. Strong co-occurrence of HLA alleles, especially DR and DQ, made assigning TCR associations to individual alleles difficult. Compared with equally common non-associated chains, HLA-associated TCR beta chains in a later analysis were more clonally expanded and had lower generation probabilities. A further reported finding was that TCR beta sequences accurately predicted the HLA-A and HLA-B alleles for most subjects in the first cohort. In an earlier analysis of fewer than 750 of the donors, most TCR beta V segments were observed in productive rearrangements about 87% or about 30% of the time, broadly matching IMGT annotations. In a later genetic analysis, fewer N-insertions in productive TCRs were reported among donors in an Asian-associated ancestry cluster than the roughly 640-donor mean. Because HLA typing was unavailable for some donors at each locus, only the typed subset was used in association tests. An association between a missense DCLRE1C variant and V-gene and J-gene trimming of TCR beta chains was found in a later genetic analysis and replicated in an independent cohort. The presence/absence analyses assumed that sequencing depth was roughly uniform across donors, and that assumption may not be true. In a later analysis, the rate of TCR association differed among HLA loci, with DRB1 alleles having the most associated TCRs and HLA-C alleles having the fewest. According to a later analysis, parvovirus B19, influenza, CMV and Epstein-Barr virus appeared linked to several top co-occurrence clusters. Correlated functional status among segregating V segments might be attributable to linkage disequilibrium, but an unknown experimental factor could not be ruled out. The study gave a list of 150 to 200 TCR beta chains associated with cytomegalovirus. Across donors, most TCR sequences were observed very rarely, whereas some public TCRs were present in many individuals. A group of highly shared sequence variants was considered likely to be a technical artifact of the sequencing pipeline. Because counts were too low, some 17 rarely observed V segments, including chromosome 9 orphons, were left out of the earlier analysis of 587 of the donors. This cohort had only TCR beta chains sequenced, and the lack of alpha or paired-chain data limited which features could be detected.

The cohort consisted of approximately 670 healthy bone marrow donors. All cohort members were sampled while nominally healthy, although unrecorded immune exposures were likely present. The donor tested CMV seronegative, placing the donor among the roughly 400 seronegative members of the cohort. A peripheral blood sample was collected from each donor, and TCR beta sequencing was performed on peripheral blood mononuclear cells. The Qiagen DNeasy Blood Extraction Kit was used to extract genomic DNA from the blood cell samples. The chain is made from TRBV18 and TRBJ2-1, with 7 bases in between that match TRBD1. Sequencing was carried out using PBMCs. This clonotype was obtained from a man between 18 and 29 years old in good health and CMV-seronegative. The base sequence is TGTGCCAGCTCACCACCATCGGCAGGGGGGCAGTTCTTC. Translated, it reads CASSPPSAGGQFF.